This passage covers 2 T cell receptor beta chains from one sample sequenced in a study of cytomegalovirus exposure and HLA in healthy donors. Researchers ran the PCR with 60 Vbeta and 13 Jbeta primers. Sequenced by immunoSEQ multiplex PCR; TCRdb stores in-frame clones only, minus some. The sample includes around 150,000 clones. Source material: PBMCs. These receptors originate from a man aged 35 to 55 in good health and CMV-seronegative.

The chain links TRBV7-2 to TRBJ1-4; maybe TRBD1 (5 bases). Trimming pared 4 bases from V and 2 bases from J, leaving 11 bases between. Germline CDR1 is SGHTA and CDR2 is FQGNSA. This CDR3 comprises 15 residues. The CDR3 here is CASSWSGGTNEKLFF. The CDR3 bases are TGTGCCAGCAGCTGGAGTGGGGGGACTAATGAAAAACTGTTTTTT. The full variable domain, in which reference TRBV7-2 and TRBJ1-4 provide the parts outside the CDR3, is GAGVSQSPSNKVTEKGKDVELRCDPISGHTALYWYRQSLGQGLEFLIYFQGNSAPDKSGLPSDRFSAERTGGSVSTLTIQRTQQEDSAVYLCASSWSGGTNEKLFFGSGTQLSVL.

The genes are TRBV7-3 and TRBJ2-1; 11 bases match TRBD2. The CDR3 loop spans 16 amino acids. Per germline, CDR1 SGHTA and CDR2 FQGTGA. V shed 5 bases and J 7 bases; nucleotides not matched to a gene: 10. CDR3 region: CASSLIAGGPWNEQFF. CDR3 nucleotides: TGTGCCAGCAGCCTCATAGCGGGGGGGCCATGGAATGAGCAGTTCTTC.